This is a list of T cell receptor beta chains from one sample in a study of Ad26.COV2.S vaccination and SARS-CoV-2 variants. Profiling relied on immunoSEQ multiplex PCR, and the TCRdb table lists in-frame clones only, not all of them. The data show about 440,000 clones, 80% to 95% seen once. The source was peripheral blood, collected in a trial of Ad26.COV2.S vaccine versus placebo. These receptor sequences come from a person between 18 and 65 years old who received the Ad26.COV2.S COVID-19 vaccine or a placebo. The CDR3 runs from the conserved cysteine through the conserved F or W. The D gene is left open where the match is weak. Not all rows give a size; the values are once, few, many and, for expanded clones, a class.

J: TRBJ1-2; V: TRBV7-3; size: few; D: TRBD1; CDR3: CASSPAQGAPYGYTF; DNA: TGTGCCAGCAGCCCCGCGCAGGGGGCGCCCTATGGCTACACCTTC
J: TRBJ2-7; V: TRBV28; size: .; D: .; CDR3: CASSLDPIYEQYF; DNA: TGTGCCAGCAGTTTAGACCCCATCTACGAGCAGTACTTC
J: TRBJ2-7; V: TRBV28; size: .; D: .; CDR3: CASSSPHGMSYEQYF; DNA: TGTGCCAGCAGTTCACCCCACGGGATGAGCTACGAGCAGTACTTC
J: TRBJ1-1; V: TRBV4-3; size: .; D: .; CDR3: CASSQRRGANTEAFF; DNA: TGCGCCAGCAGCCAGAGACGTGGGGCCAACACTGAAGCTTTCTTT
J: TRBJ2-5; V: TRBV24-1; size: .; D: TRBD1; CDR3: CATSDFDRGHETQYF; DNA: TGTGCCACCAGTGATTTCGACAGGGGGCATGAGACCCAGTACTTC
J: TRBJ1-4; V: TRBV6-2/TRBV6-3; size: .; D: .; CDR3: CASSWEGPEKLFF; DNA: TGTGCCAGCAGTTGGGAAGGGCCGGAAAAACTGTTTTTT
J: TRBJ2-1; V: TRBV18; size: .; D: TRBD1; CDR3: CASSRWDRGSYNEQFF; DNA: TGTGCCAGCTCACGCTGGGACAGGGGATCCTACAATGAGCAGTTCTTC
J: TRBJ2-7; V: TRBV6-2/TRBV6-3; size: once; D: .; CDR3: CASSYSRGGISYEQYF; DNA: TGTGCCAGCAGTTACTCGAGGGGGGGGATCTCCTACGAGCAGTACTTC
J: TRBJ2-3; V: TRBV4-3; size: .; D: .; CDR3: CASSQGTNTDTQYF; DNA: TGCGCCAGCAGCCAAGGAACTAACACAGATACGCAGTATTTT
J: TRBJ2-1; V: TRBV3-1/TRBV3-2; size: .; D: TRBD2; CDR3: CASTSGRGYEQFF; DNA: TGTGCCAGCACTAGCGGGAGGGGCTATGAGCAGTTCTTC
J: TRBJ2-3; V: TRBV5-1; size: .; D: TRBD2; CDR3: CASSPGLAAGTQYF; DNA: TGCGCCAGCAGCCCGGGACTAGCGGCGGGTACGCAGTATTTT